This passage covers 4 T cell receptor beta chains from one sample sequenced in a study of cytomegalovirus exposure and HLA in healthy donors. 60 Vbeta and 13 Jbeta primers were used in PCR. Profiling relied on immunoSEQ multiplex PCR, and the TCRdb table lists in-frame clones only, not all of them. This table has 70,000 to 95,000 clones, roughly 80% appearing once. Sequenced: PBMCs. Source of these receptors: a man aged 40-55 years in good health and CMV-seronegative.

DNA of the CDR3: TGTGCCAGCAGTTTATTCGGAACTAACATTAACACTGAAGCTTTCTTT. Translated: CASSLFGTNINTEAFF. The chain recombines TRBV28 with TRBJ1-1; no firm D call. CDR1 and CDR2 from the germline V gene are MDHEN and SYDVKM. This CDR3 has 16 residues. V lost 1 base and J 2 bases, leaving 14 bases between the germline ends.

This chain uses TRBV7-8 with TRBJ2-7; 7 bases are a match to TRBD1. V lost 5 bases, J lost 2 bases, and 12 bases stayed unmatched. This CDR3 has 16 residues. The germline V gene encodes CDR1 SGHVS and CDR2 FQNEAQ. The DNA for the CDR3 is TGTGCCAGCAGCCGAGAGGGGGCCGTAGCCACCTACGAGCAGTACTTC. Translation: CASSREGAVATYEQYF.

In this sample, this clone turned up a few times. This chain connects TRBV15 to TRBJ1-5; 9 bases are a match to TRBD1. CDR3 length equals 15 residues. V shed 5 bases and J 3 bases; nucleotides not matched to a gene: 5. Germline CDR1 and CDR2: LNHNV and YYDKDF (reference sequence). The DNA for the CDR3 is TGTGCCACCAGCCGGGACAGGGCCTTCAATCAGCCCCAGCATTTT. It translates to CATSRDRAFNQPQHF.

This clone turned up a few times. The chain carries TRBV28 and TRBJ2-7; a possible D gene is TRBD1 (5 bases). There are 15 residues in the CDR3. Per the germline V gene, CDR1 is MDHEN and CDR2 is SYDVKM. V lost 6 bases to trimming and J lost 0 bases, with 15 bases between them. CDR3 in amino acids: CASSGTGRSSYEQYF. CDR3 nucleotide sequence: TGTGCCAGCAGCGGAACAGGTCGGAGCTCCTACGAGCAGTACTTC.